This TCR beta chain was identified during a study of T cells in Graves' hyperthyroidism and ophthalmopathy. Subjects aged 18 to 65 presented with newly diagnosed hyperthyroidism of less than 2 months' duration. Researchers amplified the TCR beta CDR3 regions from RNA transcripts. The TCR CDR3 first-round RT-PCR relied on the HTBI primer set. A single record per CDR3 protein comes from TCRdb applying MiXCR to the multiplex PCR reads. This sample yields 250,000 to 350,000 distinct CDR3 sequences, of which roughly 15% are seen a single time; around 35% belongs to the top ten. Ten or more counts support this clonotype. J was trimmed by 0 bases and V by 6 bases; bases with no gene match: 8. Germline V gene data show CDR1 as MNHNS and CDR2 as SASEGT. The CDR3 consists of 16 residues.

The chain has TRBV6-1 and TRBJ2-1; 7 nucleotides align to TRBD2. The sequenced material came from blood. This receptor was obtained from a man aged 30 to 45 with Graves' hyperthyroidism. The CDR3 bases are TGTGCCAGCAGAATGGGTGCTAGCGGCTCCTACAATGAGCAGTTCTTC. Translating gives CASRMGASGSYNEQFF.